Shown below are 13 T cell receptor beta chains from a single sample sequenced in a study of blood T cell repertoires in COVID-19. Assay used: immunoSEQ multiplex PCR; TCRdb lists only in-frame clones, some missing. The top ten hold 19% of the sample, which has tens of thousands of clones, roughly nine tenths seen once. Source material: peripheral blood. These receptors were taken from a man between 50 and 59 years old in a cohort sampled during active COVID-19.

CDR3 bases: TGTGCCAGCAGGCGCACCGTGGTACCGAACACTGAAGCTTTCTTT. Protein sequence: CASRRTVVPNTEAFF. The J gene is TRBJ1-1, the V gene TRBV7-2; D is undetermined. CDR1 and CDR2 (germline): SGHTA, FQGNSA. Deletions cut 6 bases from V and 1 base from J, with 15 bases between. The CDR3 is 15 amino acids.

J is TRBJ2-5 and V is TRBV5-8; D may be TRBD1 (5 bases). The CDR3 covers 16 residues. Trimming stripped 4 bases from V and 4 bases from J, with 20 bases between. Germline V gene data show CDR1 as SGHTS and CDR2 as YDEGEE. The CDR3 here is CASSLAFVDNRETQYF. CDR3 in DNA: TGTGCCAGCAGCCTGGCTTTCGTGGACAACCGAGAGACCCAGTACTTC.

The CDR3 DNA is TGTGCCAGTAGTATCCGGGACTCGTTAAGCACAGATACGCAGTATTTT. It translates to CASSIRDSLSTDTQYF. The J gene is TRBJ2-3, the V gene TRBV19; a possible D gene is TRBD2 (6 bases). V was pared by 3 bases and J by 0 bases, with 13 bases between. The CDR3 spans 16 residues. CDR1 LNHDA and CDR2 SQIVND come from the germline V gene (reference sequence).

The J gene is TRBJ2-7, the V gene TRBV27; perhaps TRBD2 as D (6 bases). Looked up from germline, CDR1 is MNHEY and CDR2 is SMNVEV (reference sequence). The length of the CDR3 is 15 residues. The V and J ends lost 6 bases and 5 bases respectively, with 20 bases between them. The CDR3 DNA sequence: TGTGCCAGCAGCTCGCCTAGCGTAGGGGTTGACGAGCAGTACTTC. Protein sequence: CASSSPSVGVDEQYF.

J is TRBJ1-4 and V is TRBV18, with D perhaps TRBD1 (5 bases). The germline V gene encodes CDR1 KGHSH and CDR2 LQKENI. CDR3 length equals 16 residues. V gave up 3 bases and J gave up 0 bases, with 11 bases separating them. The CDR3 DNA reads TGTGCCAGCTCACCGCGCAGGGCTTCAACTAATGAAAAACTGTTTTTT. Its protein product is CASSPRRASTNEKLFF.

The chain uses TRBV5-4 and TRBJ1-6; D gene uncertain. This CDR3 has 16 residues. Per germline, CDR1 SGHNT and CDR2 YYREEE (reference sequence). Trimming stripped 2 bases from V and 2 bases from J, with 11 bases between. CDR3: CASSFQRVTYNSPLHF. Written as DNA, the CDR3 is TGTGCCAGCAGCTTCCAGCGGGTGACCTATAATTCACCCCTCCACTTT.

The chain recombines TRBV4-1 with TRBJ2-7, with D possibly being TRBD1 (6 bases). Trimming took 4 bases from V and 3 from J, leaving 22 bases between them. Germline lookup yields CDR1 MGHRA and CDR2 YSYEKL. The CDR3 spans 17 residues. The CDR3, as DNA: TGCGCCAGCAGCCCCCCCGCCCGGGACACCCTGTACTACGAGCAGTACGTC. It yields the protein CASSPPARDTLYYEQYV.

The V and J genes are TRBV30 and TRBJ2-7; a possible D gene is TRBD2 (5 bases). V dropped 2 bases and J dropped 2 bases, with 7 bases sitting between them. Germline V gives CDR1 GTSNPN, CDR2 SVGIG (reference sequence). This CDR3 spans 12 amino acids. CDR3 sequence reads: CAWSSGTYEQYV. CDR3 DNA: TGTGCCTGGAGTTCGGGAACCTACGAGCAGTACGTC.

This chain uses TRBV9 with TRBJ2-1; 8 bases align to TRBD2. V was pared by 0 bases and J by 10 bases, with 6 bases of the junction left unmatched. From germline, CDR1 is SGDLS and CDR2 YYNGEE. CDR3 size: 14 residues. CDR3 amino acids: CASSVDLAGREQFF. The CDR3 DNA follows: TGTGCCAGCAGCGTAGATTTAGCGGGGAGAGAGCAGTTCTTC.

The genes are TRBV6-5 and TRBJ1-6; D call uncertain. The germline V and J ends were trimmed by 7 bases and 0 bases, with 10 bases remaining between them. Germline V gene data show CDR1 as MNHEY and CDR2 as SVGAGI. The CDR3 sequence is 15 residues long. The CDR3 spells CASNGESSYNSPLHF. The CDR3 region has the DNA TGTGCCAGCAACGGAGAGAGCTCCTATAATTCACCCCTCCACTTT.

This chain joins TRBV27 and TRBJ2-3, with TRBD1 as a possible D gene (6 bases). V gave up 7 bases and J gave up 2 bases, with 16 bases separating them. The CDR3 extends over 15 amino acids. Germline values: CDR1 MNHEY, CDR2 SMNVEV (reference sequence). The CDR3 reads CASNSWYRATDTQYF. CDR3 nucleotide sequence: TGTGCCAGCAATTCATGGTACAGGGCCACAGATACGCAGTATTTT.

This chain connects TRBV12-3 or TRBV12-4 to TRBJ2-7; D not resolved. This CDR3 is built from 10 residues. With 8 bases removed from V and 6 bases from J, the gap between germline ends came to 8 bases. The DNA of the CDR3 is TGTGCCAGCGCCGGGTTCGAGCAGTACTTC. It encodes CASAGFEQYF.

The V call is TRBV20-1, the J call TRBJ2-7; no definite D call. Trimming took 0 bases from V and 9 from J, leaving 9 bases between them. This CDR3 contains 11 residues. The germline V gene has CDR1 DFQATT and CDR2 SNEGSKA (reference sequence). The CDR3: CSAREVTVQYF. As DNA, the CDR3 is TGCAGTGCTAGAGAGGTAACGGTGCAGTACTTC.